This T cell receptor beta chain stems from a study of vaccination effects on CD4 cells after COVID-19. Whole-study results and caveats: There was marked clonal contraction among infection- and vaccine-induced clones late after vaccination. Relatively few convalescent patients took part in the study, which had no early post-infection timepoints.

As for this clone: The antigen is undetermined.

Pools of viral peptides were used by the ViraFEST assay to expand antigen-specific CD4+ T cells ahead of sequencing. When 10 to 11 days of culture had elapsed, CD4+ T cells were isolated. Previously uninfected by SARS-CoV-2, the vaccine recipients also showed negative nucleocapsid antibodies. Cultures had half their medium replaced with IL-2 medium on days 3 and 7. Libraries were prepared by immunoSEQ multiplex PCR; TCRdb keeps only in-frame clonotypes and omits some of them. The sample contains tens of thousands of clones, around 75% of which appear only once. The TCR originated in a human donor who received a COVID-19 vaccine. This specimen consisted of CD4+ T cells from PBMCs cultured with HCoV-229E spike peptides, obtained before COVID-19 vaccination.

CDR3 bases: TGTGCCAGCAGTTCTTGGACTAGCGGGGCCTCCTACAATGAGCAGTTCTTC. Protein product: CASSSWTSGASYNEQFF. The rearrangement links TRBV28 to TRBJ2-1; the match to TRBD2 covers 12 bases. The CDR3 is 17 amino acids. The V gene's germline CDR1 is MDHEN and CDR2 SYDVKM. V lost 4 bases and J lost 0; bases outside the gene matches: 4.